Listed here are 28 T cell receptor beta chains from one sample, sequenced in a study of shared clonotypes between healthy human individuals (dated by TCRdb to 2020 to 2021). Libraries came from the immunoSEQ multiplex PCR assay. TCRdb re-hosts the immuneACCESS table, in-frame sequences only. Its copies lack some clones; in the studies checked, an unresolved V gene accounts for under half of them, and the cause for the rest is not known. In this sample the table shows hundreds of thousands of clones, approximately 79% of which occur a single time. The ten top clones hold under 2% of the sample. The sequencing input was memory CD4+ T cells sorted from blood. Interpreted using the paper, the cell subset or site label stands for: CD45RA-negative fraction. The receptors were sampled from a woman aged 25-40 years in good health.

The gene calls are TRBV9 and TRBJ2-1; D gene unclear. The CDR3 covers 13 residues. V lost 3 bases, J lost 8 bases, and 12 bases lay in between. From germline, CDR1 is SGDLS and CDR2 YYNGEE. CDR3 bases: TGTGCCAGCAGCGCAATCCCCCGCTATGAGCAGTTCTTC. This codes for CASSAIPRYEQFF.

Details on this clone: A read error may account for a junction end that differs from germline. V usage is TRBV18 and J usage is TRBJ2-7, with 8 bases aligning to TRBD1. The CDR3 extends over 16 amino acids. Per the germline V gene, CDR1 is KGHSH and CDR2 is LQKENI. In DNA form, the CDR3 reads TGTGCCAGCTCACCCGGGATGGGACAGGTCTCCCACGAGCAGTACTTC. As protein: CASSPGMGQVSHEQYF.

This chain links TRBV19 with TRBJ2-1; no firm D call. The germline V gene encodes CDR1 LNHDA and CDR2 SQIVND (reference sequence). This CDR3 is built from 14 residues. The ends were cut back, 1 base at V and 8 bases at J, with 12 bases in the middle. CDR3 residues: CASSIGGSLDEQFF. The CDR3 region has the DNA TGTGCCAGTAGTATAGGCGGTAGTTTGGATGAGCAGTTCTTC.

This rearrangement joins TRBV5-4 to TRBJ1-1, with a weak D call TRBD1 (5 bases). The germline V gene encodes CDR1 SGHNT and CDR2 YYREEE (reference sequence). V shed 0 bases and J shed 1 base, with 7 bases lying between them. The CDR3 length is 14 residues. The CDR3 sequence: CASSLGQTNTEAFF. In nucleotides, the CDR3 is TGTGCCAGCAGCTTGGGACAGACGAACACTGAAGCTTTCTTT.

The gene calls are TRBV19 and TRBJ1-4, with 8 positions matching TRBD1. The CDR3 has 13 residues. The V gene end was trimmed by 5 bases and the J gene end by 8 bases; junction bases not matched to a gene: 4. Germline CDR1 reads LNHDA; CDR2 reads SQIVND (reference sequence). In DNA form, the CDR3 reads TGTGCCAGTAGTCAGGGGGCTCGGGAAAAACTGTTTTTT. It encodes CASSQGAREKLFF.

The V call is TRBV5-1, the J call TRBJ2-1; a weak D match, TRBD2 (5 bases). The ends were cut back, 4 bases at V and 4 bases at J, with 15 bases in the middle. The germline CDR1 and CDR2 sequences are SGHRS and YFSETQ. The CDR3 length is 15 residues. CDR3 residues: CASSQSSNLYNEQFF. The CDR3 bases are TGCGCCAGCAGCCAATCTAGCAACCTTTACAATGAGCAGTTCTTC. Looking up the rest from reference TRBV5-1 and TRBJ2-1 gives the full variable domain: KAGVTQTPRYLIKTRGQQVTLSCSPISGHRSVSWYQQTPGQGLQFLFEYFSETQRNKGNFPGRFSGRQFSNSRSEMNVSTLELGDSALYLCASSQSSNLYNEQFFGPGTRLTVL.

The table lists this clone with a few counts. V and J are TRBV19 and TRBJ1-5; D not certain. The germline V and J ends were trimmed by 5 bases and 4 bases, with 6 bases remaining between them. The CDR3 loop spans 12 amino acids. Per germline, CDR1 LNHDA and CDR2 SQIVND (reference sequence). The DNA for the CDR3 is TGTGCCAGTAGTGAACGGAATCAGCCCCAGCATTTT. Residues: CASSERNQPQHF.

The rearrangement joins TRBV6-6 to TRBJ1-2; 7 bases are shared with TRBD1. V lost 0 bases, J lost 12 bases, and 7 bases stayed unmatched. Germline V gene lookup returns CDR1 MNHNY and CDR2 SVGAGI (reference sequence). The CDR3 runs 13 residues. The CDR3 nucleotides read TGTGCCAGCAGTTACTCCCAAGGACAGGAGAACACCTTC. Its protein is CASSYSQGQENTF.

In this sample, this clone turned up a few times. For the CDR3, the DNA is TGTGCCAGCACTGAAGGGCTAGCGGGAGGTACGCAGTATTTT. This translates into CASTEGLAGGTQYF. The rearrangement joins TRBV7-2 to TRBJ2-3; TRBD2 matches at 11 bases. This CDR3 is 14 amino acids long. CDR1 and CDR2 from the germline V gene are SGHTA and FQGNSA. V trimming: 7 bases; J trimming: 8 bases; junction bases outside the gene matches: 8.

The chain uses TRBV28 and TRBJ2-2; TRBD2 might be the D (7 bases). Trimming removed 5 bases from V and 3 bases from J, with 22 bases in between. The CDR3 consists of 18 residues. The germline gives CDR1 MDHEN, CDR2 SYDVKM. Here the CDR3 DNA reads TGTGCCAGCAGTACCCCCTGGGGGCGGGAGAGTGACACCGGGGAGCTGTTTTTT. Residues: CASSTPWGRESDTGELFF.

V is TRBV28 and J is TRBJ1-2; 10 bases line up with TRBD1. This CDR3 has 16 residues. The V segment lost 6 bases and the J segment 5 bases; nucleotides outside the gene matches: 12. Germline assignment: CDR1 MDHEN and CDR2 SYDVKM. The CDR3: CASSTTGTGEQYGYTF. The CDR3 DNA sequence: TGTGCCAGCAGCACAACCGGGACAGGGGAGCAATATGGCTACACCTTC.

This clone was counted only a few times. The chain recombines TRBV15 with TRBJ2-1; 10 positions match TRBD2. Germline V gives CDR1 LNHNV, CDR2 YYDKDF (reference sequence). The CDR3 loop spans 19 amino acids. Trimming removed 5 bases from V and 0 bases from J; junction bases left unmatched: 13. In DNA form, the CDR3 reads TGTGCCACCAGCCCCTCTGGTAGCGGGAGGCCGAGCTCCTACAATGAGCAGTTCTTC. It yields the protein CATSPSGSGRPSSYNEQFF. Complete variable domain (other parts from reference TRBV15 and TRBJ2-1): DAMVIQNPRYQVTQFGKPVTLSCSQTLNHNVMYWYQQKSSQAPKLLFHYYDKDFNNEADTPDNFQSRRPNTSFCFLDIRSPGLGDTAMYLCATSPSGSGRPSSYNEQFFGPGTRLTVL.

Note on this clone: Other DNA sequences in the same sample also yield this CDR3. The DNA for the CDR3 is TGTGCCAGCAGTACAGGGACAGGGAATCAGCCCCAGCATTTT. It yields the protein CASSTGTGNQPQHF. The rearrangement links TRBV28 to TRBJ1-5, with TRBD1 matching over 9 bases. V dropped 5 bases and J dropped 4; count of bases not matched to a gene: 3. The CDR3 has 14 residues. Germline CDR1 reads MDHEN; CDR2 reads SYDVKM. The full variable domain, completed using reference TRBV28 and TRBJ1-5, is DVKVTQSSRYLVKRTGEKVFLECVQDMDHENMFWYRQDPGLGLRLIYFSYDVKMKEKGDIPEGYSVSREKKERFSLILESASTNQTSMYLCASSTGTGNQPQHFGDGTRLSIL.

This clone has only a few counts. V gene TRBV19 combines with J gene TRBJ2-2; 9 bases align to TRBD2. CDR1 LNHDA and CDR2 SQIVND come from the germline V gene (reference sequence). V shed 7 bases, J shed 6 bases, and the junction held 9 bases outside the gene matches. CDR3 length: 15 amino acids. CDR3 region: CASIGGSGRSGELFF. DNA of the CDR3: TGTGCCAGTATTGGGGGTAGCGGGAGATCCGGGGAGCTGTTTTTT.

This clone was detected once. V usage is TRBV7-9 and J usage is TRBJ1-1; D is possibly TRBD1 (5 bases). The V end lost 3 bases, the J end lost 3 bases, and 8 bases lay between the germline ends. Germline CDR1 is SEHNR and CDR2 is FQNEAQ (reference sequence). This CDR3 comprises 13 residues. The CDR3 nucleotides are TGTGCCAGCAGCTTTCCGGGGGACACTGAAGCTTTCTTT. It specifies CASSFPGDTEAFF.

This clone was observed a single time. The genes are TRBV10-1 and TRBJ2-1; tentative D call: TRBD2 (6 bases). The germline V gene has CDR1 WNHNN and CDR2 SYGVQD (reference sequence). The V end was cut by 6 bases, the J end by 6 bases, with 12 bases between. The CDR3 consists of 13 residues. The CDR3 coding sequence is TGCGCCAGCAGCGCTGCTAGCGCCAATGAGCAGTTCTTC. Translation gives CASSAASANEQFF.

This clone showed up just a few times. The V and J genes are TRBV27 and TRBJ1-4; 8 nucleotides line up with TRBD1. The CDR3 runs 15 residues. Germline CDR1 is MNHEY and CDR2 is SMNVEV (reference sequence). V gave up 5 bases and J gave up 7 bases; unmatched junction bases: 9. The CDR3 protein is CASSQPGQASEKLFF. The CDR3 DNA reads as TGTGCCAGCAGTCAGCCGGGACAGGCGAGTGAAAAACTGTTTTTT.

The chain links TRBV25-1 to TRBJ1-1; no definite D call. CDR1 and CDR2 (germline): MGHDK, SYGVNS. V lost 4 bases to trimming and J lost 7 bases, with 7 bases between them. The CDR3 totals 11 residues. CDR3 amino acids: CASSAGVEAFF. Here the CDR3 DNA reads TGTGCCAGCAGTGCTGGGGTTGAAGCTTTCTTT.

This sequence joins TRBV6-5 and TRBJ1-1; D unresolved. The germline CDR1 and CDR2 sequences are MNHEY and SVGAGI. V lost 6 bases to trimming and J lost 0 bases, with 5 bases between them. The CDR3 runs 12 residues. CDR3 amino acids: CASSNLNTEAFF. For the CDR3, the DNA is TGTGCCAGCAGCAATTTGAACACTGAAGCTTTCTTT.

The rearrangement links TRBV11-2 to TRBJ2-7, with TRBD2 matching over 7 bases. There are 14 residues in the CDR3. Germline loops: CDR1 SGHAT, CDR2 FQNNGV. V lost 4 bases, J lost 2 bases, and 5 bases stayed unmatched. CDR3 in DNA: TGTGCCAGCAGCTCGTCCCGGGAGGCCTACGAGCAGTACTTC. Translating it yields CASSSSREAYEQYF. The full variable domain, completed using reference TRBV11-2 and TRBJ2-7, is EAGVAQSPRYKIIEKRQSVAFWCNPISGHATLYWYQQILGQGPKLLIQFQNNGVVDDSQLPKDRFSAERLKGVDSTLKIQPAKLEDSAVYLCASSSSREAYEQYFGPGTRLTVT.

This clone turned up a few times. V is TRBV28 and J is TRBJ1-1; no definite D call. The germline V gene encodes CDR1 MDHEN and CDR2 SYDVKM. Trimming cost V 5 bases and J 11 bases, with 15 bases left between them. The CDR3 covers 12 residues. The CDR3 here is CASSQLGELAFF. The DNA for the CDR3 is TGTGCCAGCAGTCAACTCGGGGAACTGGCTTTCTTT.

The chain has TRBV7-6 and TRBJ2-7; TRBD2 matches 8 bases. The length of the CDR3 is 14 residues. Germline-derived CDR1 and CDR2 are SGHVS and FNYEAQ. V lost 3 bases, J lost 2 bases, and 3 bases stayed unmatched. CDR3 bases: TGTGCCAGCAGCTTCGCGGGGGGCCCCTACGAGCAGTACTTC. It codes for CASSFAGGPYEQYF.

V and J are TRBV5-6 and TRBJ1-2; D is ambiguous. From germline, CDR1 is SGHDT and CDR2 YYEEEE. This CDR3 contains 12 residues. Trimming pared 0 bases from V and 8 bases from J, leaving 8 bases between. The chain's CDR3 is CASSLEVEGYTF. The CDR3 nucleotides are TGTGCCAGCAGCTTGGAGGTGGAAGGCTACACCTTC.

This clone appeared many times. The CDR3 is CASSPRLTPNTEAFF. CDR3 DNA sequence: TGTGCCAGCAGCCCTCGACTTACACCGAACACTGAAGCTTTCTTT. The rearrangement joins TRBV28 to TRBJ1-1; D not certain. Germline V gives CDR1 MDHEN, CDR2 SYDVKM. V was clipped by 6 bases and J by 1 base, with 15 bases between them. The CDR3 has 15 amino acids.

This clone has ten or more counts. V gene TRBV6-5 combines with J gene TRBJ2-7; 10 nucleotides line up with TRBD2. The CDR3 consists of 15 residues. The V gene's germline CDR1 is MNHEY and CDR2 SVGAGI. The V and J ends lost 2 bases and 6 bases, in that order; junction bases with no gene match: 7. The CDR3 coding sequence is TGTGCCAGCAGTTACGATTCCGCTAGCGGGAGCGAGCAGTACTTC. This codes for CASSYDSASGSEQYF.

Here the CDR3 DNA reads TGTGCCAGCAGTGAGGTACTAGCGCGGTACAATGAGCAGTTCTTC. It is translated as CASSEVLARYNEQFF. This chain links TRBV2 with TRBJ2-1; TRBD2 agrees at 7 bases. The CDR3 consists of 15 residues. J gave up 4 bases and V 3 bases, and 6 bases lay outside the gene matches. Germline V gene sequence: CDR1 SNHLY, CDR2 FYNNEI.

The chain employs TRBV6-1 and TRBJ2-1; the D call may be TRBD1 or TRBD2 (5 bases each). Trimming removed 5 bases at V and 9 bases at J, with 20 bases between. Germline CDR1 reads MNHNS; CDR2 reads SASEGT. The CDR3 sequence is 15 residues long. CDR3 sequence reads: CASSPGATGESEQFF. The CDR3 DNA sequence: TGTGCCAGCAGTCCCGGGGCGACTGGTGAAAGTGAGCAGTTCTTC.

CDR3 sequence: CASRSSDFPSNEQFF. DNA of the CDR3: TGTGCCAGTCGTTCGTCGGACTTCCCGAGCAATGAGCAGTTCTTC. This chain links TRBV19 with TRBJ2-1, with D perhaps TRBD2 (5 bases). This CDR3 has 15 residues. The germline V and J ends were trimmed by 8 bases and 6 bases, with 20 bases remaining between them. Germline CDR1 LNHDA, CDR2 SQIVND (reference sequence).